Shown below are 4 T cell receptor beta chains from a single sample sequenced in a study of blood T cell repertoires in COVID-19. Sequenced by immunoSEQ multiplex PCR; TCRdb stores in-frame clones only, minus some. This sample has 190,000 or so clones, with approximately 86% found just once. Sequencing was performed on peripheral blood. The origin of the receptors is a man in his forties with active or convalescent COVID-19.

The sample holds one count of this clone. This rearrangement joins TRBV6-1 to TRBJ1-2; TRBD1 matches 9 bases. Trimming took 3 bases from V and 4 from J; bases not matched to a gene: 0. Germline V gene sequence: CDR1 MNHNS, CDR2 SASEGT. The CDR3 contains 13 residues. CDR3 coding DNA: TGTGCCAGCAGTGAGACAGGGGGCTATGGCTACACCTTC. It specifies CASSETGGYGYTF.

The gene calls are TRBV29-1 and TRBJ1-2, with 7 nucleotides matching TRBD1. The V gene's germline CDR1 is SQVTM and CDR2 ANQGSEA. Trimming cost V 6 bases and J 7 bases; bases outside gene matches: 8. CDR3 length: 12 residues. The CDR3 loop reads CSVEGTDGGYTF. As DNA, the CDR3 is TGCAGCGTGGAGGGGACAGACGGTGGCTACACCTTC.

This rearrangement joins TRBV9 to TRBJ2-3; D is uncertain. The V gene's germline CDR1 is SGDLS and CDR2 YYNGEE. Trimming left V 6 bases short and J 3 bases short, with 17 bases between. The CDR3 is 15 amino acids. In DNA, the CDR3 is TGTGCCAGCAACCCCGCCCCGGTCCGGACAGATACGCAGTATTTT. This encodes CASNPAPVRTDTQYF.

The chain links TRBV7-9 to TRBJ2-1; D uncertain. The germline V gene encodes CDR1 SEHNR and CDR2 FQNEAQ (reference sequence). The CDR3 has 14 residues. V was trimmed by 5 bases and J by 0 bases, leaving 8 bases between them. CDR3 bases: TGTGCCAGCAGCCCCCAGGTCTCCTACAATGAGCAGTTCTTC. Translation: CASSPQVSYNEQFF. Variable domain in full (rest from reference TRBV7-9 and TRBJ2-1): DTGVSQNPRHKITKRGQNVTFRCDPISEHNRLYWYRQTLGQGPEFLTYFQNEAQLEKSRLLSDRFSAERPKGSFSTLEIQRTEQGDSAMYLCASSPQVSYNEQFFGPGTRLTVL.